The rows below give T cell receptor beta chains drawn from one sample of a study of shared clonotypes between healthy human individuals. TCRdb's copy holds only in-frame clones and misses some; the assay was immunoSEQ multiplex PCR. The sample comprises roughly 1,500,000 clones, about 98.5% of which are singletons, and 0.36% rests with the top ten. The sequenced sample was naive CD4+ T cells sorted from blood. The receptors come from a man aged 25-45 years in good health. The CDR3 runs from the conserved cysteine through the conserved F or W. The D gene is left open where the match is weak. Not every row has a clone size; where given, it reads once, few, many or a size class.

>TRBV18|-|-|TRBJ2-3
TGTGCCAGCTCAAAGGACTTCGCTAGCACAGATACGCAGTATTTT
CASSKDFASTDTQYF
>TRBV5-1|-|-|TRBJ2-3
TGCGCCAGCAGCTTGATTCTAGGTGTGGGTTCAGATACGCAGTATTTT
CASSLILGVGSDTQYF
>TRBV7-2|-|-|TRBJ1-5
TGTGCCAGCAGCGGACCATTTGGCAATCAGCCCCAGCATTTT
CASSGPFGNQPQHF
>TRBV5-1|TRBD2|-|TRBJ2-7
TGCGCCAGCAGCTCAAGCGGGGGGGACTACGAGCAGTACTTC
CASSSSGGDYEQYF
>TRBV6-6|-|-|TRBJ2-7
TGTGCCAGCAGAGGGTCAGCGGCCTCCCCCTACGAGCAGTACTTC
CASRGSAASPYEQYF
>TRBV9|TRBD2|-|TRBJ2-3
TGTGCCAGCAGCGCAAGACCTAGGACTAGCGGGAGTTACGATACGCAGTATTTT
CASSARPRTSGSYDTQYF
>TRBV7-8|-|once|TRBJ2-5
TGTGCCAGCAGCTTAACTAGAAGTCGAGAGACCCAGTACTTC
CASSLTRSRETQYF
>TRBV20-1|-|-|TRBJ2-7
TGCAGTGCTAGTGTAGGGCACGAGCAGTACTTC
CSASVGHEQYF
>TRBV14|TRBD2|once|TRBJ2-1
TGTGCCAGCTCTAAGGCTGAACTAGCGTCGTACAATGAGCAGTTCTTC
CASSKAELASYNEQFF
>TRBV28|TRBD1|-|TRBJ1-2
TGTGCCAGCAGAACCGGGACAGACTATGGCTACACCTTC
CASRTGTDYGYTF
>TRBV5-6|-|-|TRBJ1-5
TGTGCCAGCAGCTGGAGGGCCGTTAATCAGCCCCAGCATTTT
CASSWRAVNQPQHF
>TRBV4-2|TRBD2|-|TRBJ2-7
TGTGCCAGCAGCCAAGCCGGGACTAGCGGGAGTTGGCAGTACTTC
CASSQAGTSGSWQYF
>TRBV6-1|TRBD2|-|TRBJ2-7
TGTGCCAGCAGTGTTAGCGGGGGCTTGGAGCAGTACTTC
CASSVSGGLEQYF
>TRBV7-9|TRBD2|-|TRBJ2-1
TGTGCCAGCAGCCACCCTCCCATAGCGGGAGAAGTGAATGAGCAGTTCTTC
CASSHPPIAGEVNEQFF
>TRBV28|-|-|TRBJ2-3
TGTGCCAGCAGAGGGACAACTCCCGAATTCACAGATACGCAGTATTTT
CASRGTTPEFTDTQYF
>TRBV7-2|-|-|TRBJ1-1
TGTGCCAGCAGCTTAATTGCCACCAACACTGAAGCTTTCTTT
CASSLIATNTEAFF
>TRBV27|-|-|TRBJ2-2
TGTGCCAGCAGTTTATCTGGCCAGAACACCGGGGAGCTGTTTTTT
CASSLSGQNTGELFF
>TRBV28|TRBD1|-|TRBJ1-5
TGTGCCAGCAATAGAGGGACAGGGCGGGATCAGCCCCAGCATTTT
CASNRGTGRDQPQHF
>TRBV2|TRBD2|-|TRBJ2-7
TGTGCCAGCGGACTAGCGGGAGGGGGGTCCTACGAGCAGTACTTC
CASGLAGGGSYEQYF
>TRBV18|-|-|TRBJ2-5
TGTGCCAGCTCACCCGGGAAGGGCGTAGAGACCCAGTACTTC
CASSPGKGVETQYF
>TRBV25-1|-|-|TRBJ1-1
TGTGCCAGCAGTGGTCAGGGATGGACTGAAGCTTTCTTT
CASSGQGWTEAFF
>TRBV12-2|-|once|TRBJ2-1
TGTGCAAGTGGAGAGGGCGGGAGTATGGGGAATGAGCAGTTCTTC
CASGEGGSMGNEQFF
>TRBV19|TRBD1|-|TRBJ1-2
TGTGCCAGTAGTATAGTCCAGGGGGCGAATGGCTACACCTTC
CASSIVQGANGYTF
>TRBV5-1|-|-|TRBJ1-2
TGCGCCAGCAGCAAACAAGGGGGGAACTATGGCTACACCTTC
CASSKQGGNYGYTF
>TRBV28|TRBD2|-|TRBJ2-1
TGTGCCAGTATCGCTAGCGGGAGCCGTAATGAGCAGTTCTTC
CASIASGSRNEQFF
>TRBV25-1|-|-|TRBJ2-2
TGTGCCAGCAGTGAATTTGTAAGGAACGGGGAGCTGTTTTTT
CASSEFVRNGELFF
>TRBV6-1|TRBD1|-|TRBJ2-7
TGTGCCAGCAGTGAAGCCTATCGGACAGGGATGAAGTACGAGCAGTACTTC
CASSEAYRTGMKYEQYF